Shown below are 13 T cell receptor beta chains from a single sample sequenced in a study of blood T cells in healthy people across ages. Primers used in a second PCR of about 6 to 11 cycles were a sample-barcoded 5' primer and a J-beta primer mix. MiXCR, applied by TCRdb to the 5' RACE reads, yields one record per CDR3 protein. The sample has hundreds of thousands of distinct CDR3 sequences; roughly 44% are singletons. Input material: blood. Source of these receptors: a man between 60 and 75 years old in good health.

This clonotype was found many times. V and J are TRBV12-3 or TRBV12-4 and TRBJ2-1, with TRBD2 identical over 13 bases. With V trimmed by 3 bases and J by 6 bases, 8 bases remained unmatched. This CDR3 contains 17 residues. The CDR3 DNA is TGTGCCAGCAGTTTCATCAGACTAGCGGGGGGTACCAATGAGCAGTTCTTC. Residues: CASSFIRLAGGTNEQFF.

This chain links TRBV27 with TRBJ2-3, with D unclear. The CDR3 is 15 residues long. V was cut by 4 bases and J by 0 bases, with 11 bases left in between. The germline V gene encodes CDR1 MNHEY and CDR2 SMNVEV (reference sequence). The CDR3 DNA is TGTGCCAGCAGTTCAGACTTGTCTAGCACAGATACGCAGTATTTT. It encodes CASSSDLSSTDTQYF.

A single count supports this clonotype. Written as DNA, the CDR3 is TGTGCCAGCAGCTTAGTTCAGCAGTCCGCCTACGAGCAGTACTTC. Translating it yields CASSLVQQSAYEQYF. This chain joins TRBV7-8 and TRBJ2-4; D ambiguous. The last part of the DNA fits TRBJ2-7 better; the J call may be wrong. The CDR3 is 15 residues long. CDR1 is SGHVS and CDR2 is FQNEAQ in the germline V gene.

The V and J genes are TRBV20-1 and TRBJ1-2; 7 nucleotides align to TRBD1. The CDR3 consists of 15 residues. Per the germline V gene, CDR1 is DFQATT and CDR2 is SNEGSKA (reference sequence). V shed 6 bases, J shed 2 bases, and the junction held 12 bases outside the gene matches. CDR3 region: CSAIQGPKGNYGYTF. The CDR3 DNA reads as TGCAGTGCCATACAGGGGCCCAAGGGCAACTATGGCTACACCTTC.

This clonotype has just one count. The chain recombines TRBV20-1 with TRBJ2-4; D possibly corresponds to TRBD1 (7 bases). CDR1 and CDR2 (germline): DFQATT, SNEGSKA (reference sequence). With 0 bases removed from V and 1 base from J, the gap between germline ends came to 13 bases. This CDR3 spans 16 amino acids. The CDR3 sequence is CSAREWAGGAKNIQYF. The CDR3 coding sequence is TGCAGTGCTAGAGAATGGGCAGGGGGGGCCAAAAACATTCAGTACTTC.

In this sample, this clonotype turned up a few times. The chain uses TRBV14 and TRBJ2-1; the D gene is possibly TRBD1 (6 bases). Germline V gene lookup returns CDR1 SGHDN and CDR2 FVKESK. V lost 8 bases and J 4 bases, leaving 12 bases between the germline ends. This CDR3 has 13 residues. DNA of the CDR3: TGTGCCAGCGCAAAACAGGGTTACAATGAGCAGTTCTTC. Translated, it gives CASAKQGYNEQFF.

This clonotype was counted a few times. The V and J genes are TRBV6-5 and TRBJ1-2; no definite D call. V shed 0 bases and J shed 5 bases, with 7 bases lying between them. Per germline, CDR1 MNHEY and CDR2 SVGAGI. This CDR3 spans 13 amino acids. Written as DNA, the CDR3 is TGTGCCAGCAGTTACTCGACGGAGTATGGCTACACCTTC. Translating gives CASSYSTEYGYTF.

This clonotype was picked up a small number of times. The V gene is TRBV20-1, the J gene TRBJ2-1; tentatively, D is TRBD1 or TRBD2 (6 bases each). This CDR3 spans 15 amino acids. The V gene's germline CDR1 is DFQATT and CDR2 SNEGSKA (reference sequence). Deletions cut 3 bases from V and 8 bases from J, with 20 bases between. CDR3 sequence reads: CSARGDTWRGDEQFF. DNA of the CDR3: TGCAGTGCTAGGGGGGACACTTGGCGGGGCGATGAGCAGTTCTTC.

The gene calls are TRBV20-1 and TRBJ2-3, with 9 bases that match TRBD2. V lost 5 bases, J lost 0 bases, and 9 bases stayed unmatched. From germline, CDR1 is DFQATT and CDR2 SNEGSKA (reference sequence). The CDR3 contains 16 residues. The CDR3 reads CSALAGGHTSTDTQYF. The CDR3 bases are TGCAGTGCTCTTGCGGGGGGGCACACGAGCACAGATACGCAGTATTTT.

The CDR3 reads CASTPGRSGGQPQHF. Here the CDR3 DNA reads TGTGCCAGTACCCCAGGGCGATCGGGCGGTCAGCCCCAGCATTTT. The V and J genes are TRBV19 and TRBJ1-5, with a weak D call TRBD1 (5 bases). Germline V lookup: CDR1 LNHDA, CDR2 SQIVND (reference sequence). This CDR3 has 15 amino acids. V dropped 7 bases and J dropped 6 bases, with 19 bases sitting between them.

This clonotype has only one observation. This chain connects TRBV4-3 to TRBJ2-1; 7 nucleotides agree with TRBD1. J was trimmed by 12 bases and V by 4 bases; bases with no gene match: 12. Germline V lookup: CDR1 LGHNA, CDR2 YSLEER. The CDR3 runs to 14 residues. The CDR3 sequence: CASSRLTGATVQFF. As DNA, the CDR3 is TGCGCCAGCAGCCGTCTCACAGGGGCGACTGTGCAGTTCTTC.

The chain combines TRBV6-1 with TRBJ2-7; D perhaps matches TRBD1 (6 bases). CDR1 and CDR2 from the germline V gene are MNHNS and SASEGT. This CDR3 comprises 15 residues. Trimming shortened V by 6 bases and J by 3 bases, and 18 bases separated the two germline ends. CDR3 sequence (DNA): TGTGCCAGCAGGCCCCAGGGGACCCTCGTCTACGAGCAGTACTTC. Protein sequence: CASRPQGTLVYEQYF.

This clonotype appeared a few times. The V gene is TRBV20-1, the J gene TRBJ2-1, with D perhaps TRBD2 (6 bases). The CDR3 is made up of 15 amino acids. Germline CDR1 is DFQATT and CDR2 is SNEGSKA (reference sequence). Trimming removed 5 bases from V and 4 bases from J, with 18 bases in between. The CDR3 bases are TGCAGTGCTTCCTCTGGGGAGCGGGCTTACAATGAGCAGTTCTTC. The encoded protein is CSASSGERAYNEQFF.